This T cell receptor (beta chain) was captured in a study of T-cell memory formation after mild COVID-19. There are 15 residues in the CDR3. V was pared by 5 bases and J by 8 bases, with 18 bases between. TCRdb itself ran the 5' RACE reads through MiXCR, one entry per CDR3 protein. This sample has around 310,000 distinct CDR3 sequences, with more than 13% found just once. The clonotype was recovered from a man younger than 35 who had mild COVID-19 (a few samples of this study predate the infection). Cell type and time point are not known. V and J are TRBV12-3 or TRBV12-4 and TRBJ1-4, with D possibly TRBD1 on 5 matching bases. Sequenced material: PBMCs or a T cell subset sorted from them (not recorded which). CDR3 sequence: CASSPPGFGEEKLFF. The CDR3 bases are TGTGCCAGCAGTCCTCCAGGGTTCGGAGAGGAAAAACTGTTTTTT.